This T cell receptor beta chain was profiled in a study of blood T cell repertoires in COVID-19. As for the study in general: PBMCs, B-cell-depleted T cells, or T cells provided the cDNA or gDNA that made up the material.

Trimming at V came to 3 bases and at J to 7 bases, leaving 10 bases not matched to a gene. The CDR3 runs to 16 residues. Looked up from germline, CDR1 is SGDLS and CDR2 is YYNGEE. The data were produced by immunoSEQ multiplex PCR, yet TCRdb's version contains in-frame clones alone and is incomplete. The repertoire consists of about 64,000 clones, with 88% occurring once and the leading ten covering roughly a tenth. This receptor was identified in a woman in her forties who had recovered from COVID-19. The rearrangement uses TRBV9 and TRBJ2-2, with 9 nucleotides matching TRBD2. The sample comprised PBMCs or T cells enriched from blood (not recorded which). CDR3 loop: CASSDPLAGRGGELFF. CDR3 nucleotide sequence: TGTGCCAGCAGCGATCCCCTAGCGGGGCGTGGCGGGGAGCTGTTTTTT.